This T cell receptor (beta chain) was identified in a study of Graves' ophthalmopathy and Graves' hyperthyroidism. Findings and limits, study-wide: Most thyroid clonotypes expanded beyond 0.001 frequency were also found in blood.

In regard to this clonotype: What it binds is not known.

CDR1 and CDR2 (germline): SGHAT, FQNNGV. The germline V and J ends were trimmed by 5 bases and 1 base, with 9 bases remaining between them. This CDR3 has 14 amino acids. Amplification targeted the TCR beta CDR3 regions, with RNA transcripts as the source material. Following a first-round RT-PCR that used HTBI primers, a second-round multiplex PCR was carried out. TCRdb re-called the multiplex PCR reads through MiXCR, storing one row per CDR3 protein. The table lists 680,000 or so distinct CDR3 sequences, around a fifth of them singletons. What was sequenced was peripheral blood. The J gene is TRBJ1-3, the V gene TRBV11-2, with D possibly matching TRBD1 (6 bases). This sequence originates from a woman aged 18-30 years with stable Graves' hyperthyroidism. Some clones in this sample may be carry-over from other donors' samples. The CDR3 region has the DNA TGTGCCAGCAGCACCGGGACATCTGGAAACACCATATATTTT. This sequence encodes CASSTGTSGNTIYF.